Reported below is one T cell receptor (beta chain). Germline V gene data show CDR1 as MDHEN and CDR2 as SYDVKM. The CDR3 length is 17 residues. With 2 bases removed from V and 1 base from J, the gap between germline ends came to 17 bases. These data originate in a study of blood T cell repertoires in COVID-19. Turning to the study itself: Some COVID-19 samples were acute and others convalescent; all came from the United States, Italy and Spain. PBMCs, B-cell-depleted T cells, or T cells were the source of the cDNA or gDNA that made up the material.

How the authors handled the data: Estimation of nucleated cell counts relied on the amplification of reference gene primers. Sequencing used immunoSEQ multiplex PCR; TCRdb keeps in-frame clones, though not all of them. That table furnishes V, J and clone size, whereas the DNA furnished D and trimming. The sample lists more than 80,000 clones; more than 70% were seen once. The TCR was taken from a man aged 45-65 years with active COVID-19. The chain carries TRBV28 and TRBJ1-1; a possible D gene is TRBD1 (5 bases). The sequenced material came from peripheral blood. The CDR3 region is CASSLSTGAGSNTEAFF. The CDR3 nucleotides read TGTGCCAGCAGTTTAAGTACGGGTGCAGGGTCGAACACTGAAGCTTTCTTT.